The text below deals with one TCR beta chain. The data were obtained in a study of blood T cell repertoires in COVID-19. Study-wide context: The samples span acute and convalescent COVID-19 from the United States, Italy and Spain.

Only in-frame clones appear in the TCRdb table, and some are missing; sequencing was by immunoSEQ multiplex PCR. The repertoire consists of some 460,000 clones, with around 89% occurring once and the leading ten covering roughly 4%. The CDR3 runs 15 residues. The V segment lost 4 bases and the J segment 6 bases; nucleotides outside the gene matches: 10. CDR1 and CDR2 (germline): SGHTS, YDEGEE. Sequencing used peripheral blood. The V and J genes are TRBV5-8 and TRBJ1-5; 7 bases line up with TRBD1. The sequence derives from a woman in her 30s with acute or convalescent COVID-19. The CDR3 DNA follows: TGTGCCAGCAGCGCGGTGACAGGGACGGGTCAGCCCCAGCATTTT. Translated: CASSAVTGTGQPQHF.